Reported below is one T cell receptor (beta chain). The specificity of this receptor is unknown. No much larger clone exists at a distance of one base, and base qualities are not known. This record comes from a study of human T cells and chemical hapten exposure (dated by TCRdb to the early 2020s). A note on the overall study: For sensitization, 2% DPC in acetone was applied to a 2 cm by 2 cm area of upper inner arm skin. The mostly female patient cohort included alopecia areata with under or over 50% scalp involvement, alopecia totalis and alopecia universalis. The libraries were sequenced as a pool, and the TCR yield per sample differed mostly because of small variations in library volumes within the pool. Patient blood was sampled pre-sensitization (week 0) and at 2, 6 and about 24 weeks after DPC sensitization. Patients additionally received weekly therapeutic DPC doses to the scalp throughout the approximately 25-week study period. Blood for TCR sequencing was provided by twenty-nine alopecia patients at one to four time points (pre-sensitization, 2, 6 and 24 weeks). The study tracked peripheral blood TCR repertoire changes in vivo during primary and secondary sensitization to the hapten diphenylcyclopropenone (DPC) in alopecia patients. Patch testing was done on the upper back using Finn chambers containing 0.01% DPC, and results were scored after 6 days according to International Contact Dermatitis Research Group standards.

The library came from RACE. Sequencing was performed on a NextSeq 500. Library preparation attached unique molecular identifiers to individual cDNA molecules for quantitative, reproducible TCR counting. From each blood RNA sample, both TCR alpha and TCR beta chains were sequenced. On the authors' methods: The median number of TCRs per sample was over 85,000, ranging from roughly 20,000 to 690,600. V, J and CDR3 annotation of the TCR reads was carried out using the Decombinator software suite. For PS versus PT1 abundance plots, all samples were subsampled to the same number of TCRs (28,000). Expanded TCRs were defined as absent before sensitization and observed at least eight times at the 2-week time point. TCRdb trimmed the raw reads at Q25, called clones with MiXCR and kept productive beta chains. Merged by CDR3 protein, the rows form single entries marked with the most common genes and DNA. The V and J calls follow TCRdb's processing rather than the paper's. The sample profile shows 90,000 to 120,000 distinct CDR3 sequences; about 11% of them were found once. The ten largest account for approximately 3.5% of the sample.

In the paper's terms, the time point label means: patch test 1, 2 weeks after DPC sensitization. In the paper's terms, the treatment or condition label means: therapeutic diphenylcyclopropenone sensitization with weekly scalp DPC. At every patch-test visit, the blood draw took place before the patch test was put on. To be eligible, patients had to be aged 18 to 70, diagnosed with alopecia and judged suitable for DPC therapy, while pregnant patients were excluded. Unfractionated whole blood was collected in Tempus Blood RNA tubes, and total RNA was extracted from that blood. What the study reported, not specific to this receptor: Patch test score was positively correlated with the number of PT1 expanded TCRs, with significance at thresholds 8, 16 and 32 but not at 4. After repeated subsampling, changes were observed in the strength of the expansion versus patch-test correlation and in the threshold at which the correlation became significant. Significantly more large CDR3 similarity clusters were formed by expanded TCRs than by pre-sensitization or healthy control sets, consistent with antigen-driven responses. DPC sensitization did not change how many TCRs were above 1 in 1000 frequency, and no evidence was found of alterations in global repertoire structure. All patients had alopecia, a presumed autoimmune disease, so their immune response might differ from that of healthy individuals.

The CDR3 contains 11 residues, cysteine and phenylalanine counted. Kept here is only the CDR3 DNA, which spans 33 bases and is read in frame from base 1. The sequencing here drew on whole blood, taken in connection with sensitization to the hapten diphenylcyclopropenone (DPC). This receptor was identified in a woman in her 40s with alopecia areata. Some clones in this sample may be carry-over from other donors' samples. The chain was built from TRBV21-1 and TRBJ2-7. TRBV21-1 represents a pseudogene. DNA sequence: TGTGCCAGCAGCAAAACCTACGAGCAGTACTTC. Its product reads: CASSKTYEQYF.